The clone carrying this T cell receptor (beta chain) came up a few times. Antigen unknown. The data were obtained in a study of T cells after posttransplantation cyclophosphamide. The study, taken as a whole, reports: Skin or GI-infiltrating T cells shared few TRB sequences with blood.

Trimming took 5 bases from V and 5 from J; bases not matched to a gene: 9. There are 15 residues in the CDR3. Germline loops: CDR1 SGHAT, CDR2 FQNNGV. Repertoires were generated with immunoSEQ multiplex PCR, while TCRdb's copy carries only in-frame clones and drops some. The repertoire has tens of thousands of clones, none seen only once; the ten largest take roughly 2.3%. This TCR came from a middle-aged man in good health, CMV-negative, and a related stem cell transplant donor. The specimen sequenced was PBMCs. The chain combines TRBV11-2 with TRBJ2-5, with 9 bases fitting TRBD2. The CDR3 spells CASSTLAGAGETQYF. The CDR3 region has the DNA TGTGCCAGCAGCACTTTAGCGGGAGCTGGGGAGACCCAGTACTTC.